The source of this T cell receptor beta chain is a study of blood T cell repertoires in COVID-19. Study-wide context: From the United States, Italy and Spain came samples of acute and convalescent COVID-19.

The CDR3 runs 15 residues. V lost 4 bases and J 1 base, leaving 13 bases between the germline ends. In germline, CDR1 is SGDLS, CDR2 YYNGEE. Sequenced by immunoSEQ multiplex PCR; TCRdb stores in-frame clones only, minus some. The repertoire holds some 65,000 clones, with more than 90% as singletons. This clone was observed a handful of times. The rearrangement links TRBV9 to TRBJ2-3; tentative D call: TRBD1 (6 bases). The sequencing input was peripheral blood. This sequence was found in a man in his 60s with acute or convalescent COVID-19. Here the CDR3 reads CASSSRGIGTDTQYF. CDR3 nucleotides: TGTGCCAGCAGCTCGAGGGGGATTGGCACAGATACGCAGTATTTT.